This T cell receptor beta chain emerged from a study of blood T cell repertoires in COVID-19 (dated by TCRdb to 2019 to 2021). About the investigation overall: Samples covering the acute and convalescent phases of COVID-19 were provided by collaborators in the United States, Italy and Spain. Subjects who had been exposed to COVID-19, were actively infected with it, or had recovered from it provided the deeply sampled blood TCRbeta repertoires that made up the dataset. The prospective study material was composed of cDNA or gDNA derived from T cells, B-cell-depleted T cells, or PBMCs. Samples came from the ongoing ImmuneRACE study (first 160 participants) plus 1,254 subjects from 6 global collaborators. A freely available public database, intended as a resource for researchers studying the immune response to SARS-CoV-2, is where the repertoires were released. HLA class I and class II types, where available, came from metadata supplied by the sample provider rather than from assay-based typing. A de-identified subject ID, COVID-19 status, age in years and sex were almost always included in the sample metadata.

This clone occurred once. Its cognate antigen has yet to be identified. Base qualities are not provided; no much larger clone lies one nucleotide away. Broad study findings and their caveats: The amount of clinical and demographic metadata varied by source and participant and was provided uncurated.

TCRbeta CDR3 regions were amplified from genomic DNA using the immunoSEQ Assay, a bias-controlled multiplex PCR. As for the authors' bioinformatics: The number of nucleated cells in each sample was estimated by amplification of reference gene primers within the assay. Sequence reads were collapsed and filtered to measure the absolute abundance of every unique TCRbeta CDR3 rearrangement. For each sample, productive Simpson clonality was calculated as the square root of Simpson's diversity index across productive rearrangements. TCRdb re-hosts the immuneACCESS table, in-frame sequences only. Its copies lack some clones; in the studies checked, an unresolved V gene accounts for under half of them, and the cause for the rest is not known. V and J calls and clone size are copied from that table; D and trimming were computed from the DNA. This sample is represented by approximately 100,000 clones; about 75% of them were singletons. Approximately 5.9% of the sample rests with the top ten.

The junction carries 21 bases between V and J, which are trimmed by 5 bases and 6 bases respectively. Taken from cysteine to phenylalanine, the CDR3 has 16 residues. Kept here is only the CDR3 DNA, which spans 48 bases and is read in frame from base 1. CDR1 and CDR2 (SGHTA, FQGNSA) derive from the germline V gene. Whole blood was collected in K2EDTA tubes by collaborating institutions according to the institutions' own protocols. For TCRbeta analysis, collaborator samples were shipped as frozen whole blood, as isolated PBMCs, or as DNA extracted from either sample type. The receptor was derived from a man older than 75 with acute or convalescent COVID-19. Sequencing was done on a sample of peripheral blood. The chain joins TRBV7-2 to TRBJ2-3; possibly the D gene is TRBD2, per 6 matching bases. The nucleotides are TGTGCCAGCAGCGCGAGAATGGGGACTGGAAGCGATACGCAGTATTTT. It translates to CASSARMGTGSDTQYF.